The present T cell receptor (beta chain) was sequenced within a study of T-cell memory formation after mild COVID-19. TCRdb redid the calling of the 5' RACE reads with MiXCR, one entry per CDR3 protein. The repertoire consists of more than 150,000 distinct CDR3 sequences, with 11% occurring once and the leading ten covering approximately 3.8%. For this clonotype: The antigen is undetermined.

Study-wide findings and caveats: Clones that contracted clustered mainly in CM and EM if CD4+ and in EMRA if CD8+.

Germline V gene sequence: CDR1 MGHRA, CDR2 YSYEKL. There are 15 residues in the CDR3. The V end was cut by 0 bases, the J end by 5 bases, with 13 bases between. Input material: PBMCs or a T cell subset sorted from them (not recorded which). The source of this sequence is a man younger than 30 who had mild COVID-19 (a few samples of this study predate the infection). Cell type and time point are not known. The chain recombines TRBV4-1 with TRBJ2-5; D not certain. CDR3 DNA sequence: TGCGCCAGCAGCCAAGATAAGGACCGATCTGAGACCCAGTACTTC. Translated, it gives CASSQDKDRSETQYF.